One and the same sample provided the 24 T cell receptor beta chains below, sequenced in a study of cytomegalovirus exposure and HLA in healthy donors. PCR was performed using 60 Vbeta and 13 Jbeta primers. Here immunoSEQ multiplex PCR was the method, and the copy in TCRdb shows in-frame clones only, minus some. The data show under 300,000 clones, approximately 84% seen once. The specimen was PBMCs. The receptors shown here come from a woman in her forties in good health and CMV-seropositive.

This chain links TRBV7-3 with TRBJ2-7; TRBD1 agrees at 8 bases. There are 13 residues in the CDR3. V was clipped by 2 bases and J by 6 bases; unmatched bases: 3. Germline loops: CDR1 SGHTA, CDR2 FQGTGA. The CDR3 nucleotides read TGTGCCAGCAGCTTAGGGACAGGAACCGAGCAGTACTTC. It specifies CASSLGTGTEQYF.

The CDR3 protein is CASSLSYEQFF. In DNA, the CDR3 is TGTGCCAGCAGCTTATCGTATGAGCAGTTCTTC. The rearrangement links TRBV7-9 to TRBJ2-1; no firm D call. This CDR3 has 11 residues. Per the germline V gene, CDR1 is SEHNR and CDR2 is FQNEAQ (reference sequence). Trimming left V 2 bases short and J 8 bases short, with 4 bases between.

In DNA, the CDR3 is TGTGCCAGCAAGAAGGGGGCTGATGAGCAGTTCTTC. Translating it yields CASKKGADEQFF. The chain carries TRBV28 and TRBJ2-1, with 7 bases aligning to TRBD1. CDR1 is MDHEN and CDR2 is SYDVKM in the germline V gene. This CDR3 comprises 12 residues. The V and J ends lost 7 bases and 8 bases, in that order; junction bases with no gene match: 5.

The V call is TRBV10-1, the J call TRBJ2-5; 7 nucleotides align to TRBD1. CDR1 is WNHNN and CDR2 is SYGVQD in the germline V gene (reference sequence). This CDR3 spans 21 amino acids. After removal of 2 bases from V and 4 bases from J, the junction contained 25 bases not matched to a gene. The chain's CDR3 is CASSEPGEKLDRPGGRETQYF. The CDR3 DNA sequence: TGCGCCAGCAGTGAGCCTGGGGAGAAGTTGGACAGGCCTGGGGGAAGAGAGACCCAGTACTTC.

This CDR3 reads CASSNPAGGYQPQHF. CDR3 coding DNA: TGTGCCAGCTCTAACCCAGCAGGGGGCTATCAGCCCCAGCATTTT. The genes are TRBV19 and TRBJ1-5, with TRBD1 matching over 8 bases. This CDR3 is built from 15 residues. CDR1 is LNHDA, CDR2 SQIVND, per germline (reference sequence). The V and J ends lost 9 bases and 5 bases, in that order; junction bases with no gene match: 12.

V and J are TRBV6-1 and TRBJ2-4, with 11 bases lining up with TRBD2. The length of the CDR3 is 14 residues. The germline V gene encodes CDR1 MNHNS and CDR2 SASEGT. The V segment lost 3 bases and the J segment 7 bases; nucleotides outside the gene matches: 2. The CDR3 here is CASSDSGRGNIQYF. CDR3 nucleotides: TGTGCCAGCAGTGATAGCGGGAGGGGGAACATTCAGTACTTC.

The rearrangement uses TRBV7-9 and TRBJ1-5; D is unclear. Trimming shortened V by 1 base and J by 0 bases, and 10 bases separated the two germline ends. This CDR3 spans 16 amino acids. Germline lookup yields CDR1 SEHNR and CDR2 FQNEAQ (reference sequence). In DNA, the CDR3 is TGTGCCAGCAGCTTAGATGCAGGATATAGCAATCAGCCCCAGCATTTT. Encoded protein: CASSLDAGYSNQPQHF.

The rearrangement uses TRBV28 and TRBJ2-1, with 9 bases that match TRBD2. V trimming: 6 bases; J trimming: 6 bases; junction bases outside the gene matches: 12. Germline CDR1 is MDHEN and CDR2 is SYDVKM. The CDR3 is 16 residues long. In DNA, the CDR3 is TGTGCCAGCAGCACCCATAGCGGGAGCCTGGGCAATGAGCAGTTCTTC. It codes for CASSTHSGSLGNEQFF.

The chain recombines TRBV10-3 with TRBJ1-2, with D maybe TRBD1 (5 bases). Trimming pared 0 bases from V and 1 base from J, leaving 9 bases between. CDR1 and CDR2 (germline): ENHRY, SYGVKD. The length of the CDR3 is 15 residues. The CDR3 protein is CAISESIGVNYGYTF. The CDR3 DNA follows: TGTGCCATCAGTGAGTCGATAGGGGTTAACTATGGCTACACCTTC.

This clone turned up a few times. The V call is TRBV27, the J call TRBJ2-3; 12 bases map to TRBD2. The CDR3 contains 15 residues. The V gene's germline CDR1 is MNHEY and CDR2 SMNVEV (reference sequence). J gave up 8 bases and V 6 bases, and 9 bases lay outside the gene matches. The CDR3 is CASRDLAGGYVTQYF. The CDR3 nucleotides read TGTGCCAGCAGGGACCTAGCGGGAGGGTATGTTACGCAGTATTTT.

V gene TRBV14 combines with J gene TRBJ1-3, with D unresolved. Trimming shortened V by 4 bases and J by 9 bases, and 10 bases separated the two germline ends. The CDR3 spans 12 residues. From germline, CDR1 is SGHDN and CDR2 FVKESK. CDR3 DNA: TGTGCCAGCAGCCGTCGTAGTGGCACCATATATTTT. This sequence encodes CASSRRSGTIYF.

V and J are TRBV5-4 and TRBJ2-7, with 10 positions matching TRBD2. J gave up 4 bases and V 4 bases, and 11 bases lay outside the gene matches. Germline values: CDR1 SGHNT, CDR2 YYREEE (reference sequence). The CDR3 covers 16 residues. CDR3 DNA sequence: TGTGCCAGCAGCCCGACTGGGGGACTAGCGCCTTACGAGCAGTACTTC. It yields the protein CASSPTGGLAPYEQYF.

This clone has just one count. This chain links TRBV29-1 with TRBJ1-1; TRBD1 matches at 9 bases. This CDR3 is 14 amino acids long. The V gene's germline CDR1 is SQVTM and CDR2 ANQGSEA. J gave up 1 base and V 6 bases, and 6 bases lay outside the gene matches. CDR3 sequence: CSVHKGQGNTEAFF. For the CDR3, the DNA is TGCAGCGTGCACAAGGGACAGGGGAACACTGAAGCTTTCTTT.

The chain couples TRBV12-5 to TRBJ1-5, with TRBD1 as a possible D gene (5 bases). V dropped 1 base and J dropped 3 bases, with 10 bases sitting between them. The CDR3 contains 15 residues. The germline V gene encodes CDR1 LGHNT and CDR2 FRNRAP. The CDR3 sequence is CASGLDIGVNQPQHF. DNA for the CDR3: TGTGCTAGTGGTTTGGATATAGGGGTCAATCAGCCCCAGCATTTT.

CDR3 sequence: CASSPLTGQGETQYF. DNA of the CDR3: TGTGCCAGCTCACCACTGACGGGACAGGGGGAGACCCAGTACTTC. The V call is TRBV18, the J call TRBJ2-5; 10 positions agree with TRBD1. There are 15 residues in the CDR3. The V and J ends lost 1 base and 5 bases, in that order; junction bases with no gene match: 4. The V gene's germline CDR1 is KGHSH and CDR2 LQKENI.

The V and J genes are TRBV10-1 and TRBJ1-5; maybe TRBD1 (6 bases). Trimming shortened V by 3 bases and J by 7 bases, and 13 bases separated the two germline ends. The V gene's germline CDR1 is WNHNN and CDR2 SYGVQD (reference sequence). CDR3 length: 14 amino acids. CDR3 loop: CASSDHRARQPQHF. CDR3 in DNA: TGCGCCAGCAGTGATCACAGGGCTCGGCAGCCCCAGCATTTT.

CDR3 DNA sequence: TGTGCCTGGAGTGTCACCAGGACTACTTACAATGAGCAGTTCTTC. Amino acid sequence: CAWSVTRTTYNEQFF. The gene calls are TRBV30 and TRBJ2-1, with D possibly matching TRBD2 (6 bases). Per germline, CDR1 GTSNPN and CDR2 SVGIG (reference sequence). This CDR3 is 15 amino acids long. Between the trimmed V and J ends, which lost 0 bases and 4 bases, there was a span of 13 bases.

The V call is TRBV28, the J call TRBJ2-7; D ambiguous. Germline V gene lookup returns CDR1 MDHEN and CDR2 SYDVKM. V lost 6 bases and J lost 1, with 7 bases in between. The CDR3 spans 12 residues. For the CDR3, the DNA is TGTGCCAGCAGACGAGAATCCTACGAGCAGTACTTC. This codes for CASRRESYEQYF.

The chain joins TRBV28 to TRBJ2-2; D not certain. V dropped 3 bases and J dropped 2 bases, with 10 bases sitting between them. Germline V gene sequence: CDR1 MDHEN, CDR2 SYDVKM. The CDR3 sequence is 15 residues long. This chain's CDR3 is CASSFRPSNTGELFF. The CDR3 DNA follows: TGTGCCAGCAGTTTCCGTCCAAGCAACACCGGGGAGCTGTTTTTT.

This clone has just one count. The chain couples TRBV6-1 to TRBJ2-7, with D perhaps matching TRBD2 (5 bases). The V end was cut by 2 bases, the J end by 5 bases, with 16 bases between. The germline gives CDR1 MNHNS, CDR2 SASEGT. The CDR3 length is 15 residues. Here the CDR3 reads CASSESGERRNEQYF. CDR3 sequence (DNA): TGTGCCAGCAGTGAATCCGGTGAACGGAGGAACGAGCAGTACTTC.

CDR3 sequence reads: CASSLISGNQPQHF. CDR3 DNA sequence: TGTGCCAGCAGTTTGATTAGCGGCAATCAGCCCCAGCATTTT. The chain has TRBV27 and TRBJ1-5; D call uncertain. Germline V gene sequence: CDR1 MNHEY, CDR2 SMNVEV (reference sequence). V dropped 3 bases and J dropped 2 bases, with 8 bases sitting between them. The CDR3 length is 14 residues.

The chain recombines TRBV9 with TRBJ2-5, with D possibly being TRBD2 (6 bases). CDR3 length: 16 residues. Per germline, CDR1 SGDLS and CDR2 YYNGEE. Between the trimmed V and J ends, which lost 0 bases and 1 base, there was a span of 13 bases. CDR3 sequence (DNA): TGTGCCAGCAGCGTAGGAGTGGGAGGCGCCCAAGAGACCCAGTACTTC. This translates into CASSVGVGGAQETQYF.

This chain links TRBV30 with TRBJ1-5; unclear D gene. The length of the CDR3 is 13 residues. Trimming took off 1 base at V and 0 bases at J, with 4 bases between the two ends. The V gene's germline CDR1 is GTSNPN and CDR2 SVGIG (reference sequence). CDR3 nucleotide sequence: TGTGCCTGGAGTGATAGTAGCAATCAGCCCCAGCATTTT. Its protein product is CAWSDSSNQPQHF.

The chain couples TRBV7-9 to TRBJ2-1, with D possibly being TRBD2 (7 bases). The length of the CDR3 is 15 residues. V was clipped by 5 bases and J by 7 bases, with 18 bases between them. Germline V gives CDR1 SEHNR, CDR2 FQNEAQ (reference sequence). The CDR3 sequence is CASSEVGGPKNEQFF. CDR3 coding DNA: TGTGCCAGCAGCGAAGTCGGGGGGCCAAAAAATGAGCAGTTCTTC.